These 32 T cell receptor beta chains came from one sample sequenced in a study of blood T cells in healthy people across ages. It was with a sample-barcoded 5' primer and a J-beta primer mix that a second PCR of about 7 to 12 cycles was run. TCRdb fed the 5' RACE reads into MiXCR, producing one record per CDR3 protein. The table records roughly 560,000 distinct CDR3 sequences, approximately 25% of them present only once. These data were also reused for a study on T cells of mothers and their children.

The specimen sequenced was blood. Receptors were obtained from a boy aged 5-17 years in good health.

The V and J genes are TRBV5-5 and TRBJ2-7, with 7 bases matching TRBD1. V was pared by 1 base and J by 2 bases, with 15 bases of the junction left unmatched. CDR1 SGHKS and CDR2 YYEKEE come from the germline V gene (reference sequence). This CDR3 contains 18 residues. The CDR3 loop is CASSLRKGGVAAAYEQYF. CDR3 coding DNA: TGTGCCAGCAGCTTGCGGAAAGGGGGCGTCGCCGCCGCCTACGAGCAGTACTTC.

This clonotype came up a few times. The gene calls are TRBV28 and TRBJ1-1, with D possibly TRBD1 on 6 matching bases. With 3 bases removed from V and 4 bases from J, the gap between germline ends came to 27 bases. Germline CDR1 reads MDHEN; CDR2 reads SYDVKM. The CDR3 totals 19 residues. Written as DNA, the CDR3 is TGTGCCAGCAGTTTCTCCAGAGCAGGGGAACGACCGGGGCCCACTGAAGCTTTCTTT. Its translation: CASSFSRAGERPGPTEAFF.

This clonotype was found a few times. The chain carries TRBV5-1 and TRBJ1-1; no clear D gene. This CDR3 is built from 17 residues. The ends were cut back, 0 bases at V and 0 bases at J, with 15 bases in the middle. Germline V gene sequence: CDR1 SGHRS, CDR2 YFSETQ. The CDR3 DNA is TGCGCCAGCAGCTTGGGCCACCCAGGAGGGTTGAACACTGAAGCTTTCTTT. It translates to CASSLGHPGGLNTEAFF.

There are a few counts of this clonotype. The chain carries TRBV12-3 or TRBV12-4 and TRBJ2-1; D unclear. Between the trimmed V and J ends, which lost 3 bases and 10 bases, there was a span of 19 bases. The CDR3 spans 15 residues. The CDR3: CASSFLALVPNEQFF. Written as DNA, the CDR3 is TGTGCCAGCAGTTTCTTAGCTTTAGTTCCGAACGAGCAGTTCTTC.

The chain joins TRBV14 to TRBJ1-2; no reliable D call. Trimming removed 0 bases at V and 2 bases at J, with 7 bases between. The CDR3 loop spans 14 amino acids. The V gene's germline CDR1 is SGHDN and CDR2 FVKESK. CDR3 sequence (DNA): TGTGCCAGCAGCCAAGAAAACAACAACTATGGCTACACCTTC. It specifies CASSQENNNYGYTF.

The chain employs TRBV29-1 and TRBJ2-5; D is possibly TRBD1 (6 bases). The CDR3 length is 14 residues. V was cut by 6 bases and J by 1 base, with 15 bases left in between. Germline V CDR1 and CDR2: SQVTM, ANQGSEA. This CDR3 is CSVTKQGTQETQYF. The DNA of the CDR3 is TGCAGCGTCACCAAACAGGGAACCCAAGAGACCCAGTACTTC.

The V gene is TRBV30, the J gene TRBJ2-7, with D maybe TRBD2 (6 bases). In germline, CDR1 is GTSNPN, CDR2 SVGIG (reference sequence). This CDR3 region has 12 residues. V lost 5 bases, J lost 0 bases, and 8 bases lay in between. In DNA, the CDR3 is TGTGCCTGGGGGACTTACTCCTACGAGCAGTACTTC. This encodes CAWGTYSYEQYF.

This chain joins TRBV4-3 and TRBJ1-1; the match to TRBD1 covers 7 bases. Germline-derived CDR1 and CDR2 are LGHNA and YSLEER. This CDR3 comprises 13 residues. V trimming: 5 bases; J trimming: 4 bases; junction bases outside the gene matches: 4. In DNA form, the CDR3 reads TGCGCCAGCAGCGTCAGGGGGAGCACTGAAGCTTTCTTT. Translated: CASSVRGSTEAFF.

The rearrangement links TRBV27 to TRBJ2-3; no clear D gene. Per germline, CDR1 MNHEY and CDR2 SMNVEV (reference sequence). The CDR3 has 15 residues. The V end was cut by 5 bases, the J end by 1 base, with 13 bases between. CDR3 amino acids: CASSVAVLGTDTQYF. The CDR3 DNA reads TGTGCCAGCAGTGTTGCGGTTCTCGGCACAGATACGCAGTATTTT.

This clonotype was counted ten times or more. Relative to the germline gene, one junction end is altered; a read error may explain this. This rearrangement joins TRBV2 to TRBJ2-1, with D possibly matching TRBD2 (6 bases). CDR3 length: 13 residues. Germline values: CDR1 SNHLY, CDR2 FYNNEI. Written as DNA, the CDR3 is TGTGCCAGCAGTGAAGCGGGGGAGGATGTCCGGATCTTC. As protein: CASSEAGEDVRIF.

This chain links TRBV4-3 with TRBJ2-1, with D unclear. V shed 1 base and J shed 1 base, with 8 bases lying between them. CDR3 length: 15 amino acids. Per the germline V gene, CDR1 is LGHNA and CDR2 is YSLEER. CDR3 residues: CASSQGGTSYNEQFF. As DNA, the CDR3 is TGCGCCAGCAGCCAAGGCGGAACGTCCTACAATGAGCAGTTCTTC.

This clonotype was observed a few times. Since no conserved phenylalanine or tryptophan closes the CDR3, a read error is the likely cause. The limits of the CDR3 on the DNA are not certain, so only TCRdb's listed CDR3 is given. The chain couples TRBV4-1 to TRBJ2-7; no check of the table's D call, TRBD2, against the DNA was made. Germline V lookup: CDR1 MGHRA, CDR2 YSYEKL. The CDR3 is made up of 11 amino acids, end residues included. This chain's CDR3 is CASSSSPHRTS.

This clonotype was counted many times. The chain joins TRBV7-2 to TRBJ2-7; D call uncertain. This CDR3 is 11 amino acids long. Trimming removed 4 bases from V and 6 bases from J, with 7 bases in between. Per germline, CDR1 SGHTA and CDR2 FQGNSA. In DNA, the CDR3 is TGTGCCAGCAGCTCCCTTACCGAGCAGTACTTC. Translation gives CASSSLTEQYF.

In its sample, this clonotype was seen a few times. This rearrangement joins TRBV29-1 to TRBJ2-7; D is uncertain. Deletions cut 5 bases from V and 0 bases from J, with 11 bases between. This CDR3 is 13 amino acids long. Germline V gene lookup returns CDR1 SQVTM and CDR2 ANQGSEA. CDR3 nucleotide sequence: TGCAGCGTTACTGGAACAAACTCCTACGAGCAGTACTTC. This gives the protein CSVTGTNSYEQYF.

J is TRBJ2-5 and V is TRBV12-5; D is undetermined. The ends were cut back, 1 base at V and 3 bases at J, with 18 bases in the middle. The CDR3 runs to 17 residues. Germline CDR1 is LGHNT and CDR2 is FRNRAP. In DNA form, the CDR3 reads TGTGCTAGTGGTTTGGCCGCGGACGGTTGGGAAAAAGAGACCCAGTACTTC. Translated, it gives CASGLAADGWEKETQYF.

The rearrangement links TRBV28 to TRBJ2-5; TRBD1 is a possible D gene (7 bases). Per germline, CDR1 MDHEN and CDR2 SYDVKM. Trimming took 6 bases from V and 4 from J, leaving 18 bases between them. The CDR3 runs to 15 residues. DNA of the CDR3: TGTGCCAGCAGCTCGACAGGGCAGGGAGGAGAGACCCAGTACTTC. This gives the protein CASSSTGQGGETQYF.

The V and J genes are TRBV7-9 and TRBJ1-4; D is possibly TRBD1 (6 bases). V lost 5 bases and J lost 0, with 13 bases in between. CDR3 length: 16 amino acids. The germline V gene has CDR1 SEHNR and CDR2 FQNEAQ (reference sequence). CDR3: CASSPGQSATNEKLFF. The CDR3 coding sequence is TGTGCCAGCAGCCCCGGACAGTCCGCAACTAATGAAAAACTGTTTTTT.

The chain recombines TRBV7-8 with TRBJ2-2; the match to TRBD1 covers 9 bases. The CDR3 has 17 residues. V lost 4 bases to trimming and J lost 5 bases; unmatched junction nucleotides: 11. CDR1 is SGHVS and CDR2 is FQNEAQ in the germline V gene. The CDR3 DNA sequence: TGTGCCAGCAGCTATAAAACGGGACAGGGAATTACCGGGGAGCTGTTTTTT. It is translated as CASSYKTGQGITGELFF. Full variable domain (outside the CDR3, taken from reference TRBV7-8 and TRBJ2-2): GAGVSQSPRYKVAKRGQDVALRCDPISGHVSLFWYQQALGQGPEFLTYFQNEAQLDKSGLPSDRFFAERPEGSVSTLKIQRTQQEDSAVYLCASSYKTGQGITGELFFGEGSRLTVL.

This rearrangement joins TRBV7-3 to TRBJ2-1, with 10 bases identical to TRBD2. Germline V lookup: CDR1 SGHTA, CDR2 FQGTGA. The V segment lost 1 base and the J segment 4 bases; nucleotides outside the gene matches: 4. The CDR3 contains 16 residues. For the CDR3, the DNA is TGTGCCAGCAGCTTAAGGCTAGCGGGGGATTACAATGAGCAGTTCTTC. Translation gives CASSLRLAGDYNEQFF.

Note on this clonotype: Relative to the germline gene, one junction end is altered; a read error may explain this. The J gene is TRBJ1-5, the V gene TRBV4-3; 9 nucleotides agree with TRBD1. CDR3 size: 16 residues. The V gene's germline CDR1 is LGHNA and CDR2 YSLEER. This CDR3 is CASSQEAGQGGQPQHF. The CDR3 nucleotides are TGCGCTAGCAGCCAAGAGGCGGGACAGGGCGGTCAGCCCCAGCATTTT.

The chain joins TRBV6-2 or TRBV6-3 to TRBJ2-5; TRBD1 is a possible D gene (6 bases). Germline CDR1 and CDR2: MNHEY and SVGEGT. The V end was cut by 0 bases, the J end by 2 bases, with 7 bases between. The CDR3 loop spans 14 amino acids. As DNA, the CDR3 is TGTGCCAGCAGTTACTCGGGACATCAAGAGACCCAGTACTTC. Translating gives CASSYSGHQETQYF.

The rearrangement joins TRBV5-6 to TRBJ2-1; 9 bases align to TRBD2. Germline V gene lookup returns CDR1 SGHDT and CDR2 YYEEEE. The CDR3 length is 15 residues. The trim removed 1 base at V and 7 bases at J, leaving 6 bases unmatched. CDR3 loop: CASSLTLAGRNEQFF. The CDR3 nucleotides read TGTGCCAGCAGCTTGACGCTAGCGGGACGGAATGAGCAGTTCTTC.

V and J are TRBV28 and TRBJ2-7, with D possibly TRBD2 on 5 matching bases. The CDR3 length is 14 residues. Germline-derived CDR1 and CDR2 are MDHEN and SYDVKM. Trimming cost V 4 bases and J 7 bases, with 17 bases left between them. The DNA of the CDR3 is TGTGCCAGCAGTTCCCGAGCGGCGCCTTTGGAGCAGTACTTC. The encoded protein is CASSSRAAPLEQYF.

CDR3 DNA: TGTGCCAGCAGAATGACAGGAGACCCTGCCTACGAGCAGTACTTC. Its protein is CASRMTGDPAYEQYF. This sequence joins TRBV6-4 and TRBJ2-7; D might be TRBD1 (6 bases). This CDR3 comprises 15 residues. Trimming shortened V by 6 bases and J by 2 bases, and 17 bases separated the two germline ends. The germline V gene encodes CDR1 MRHNA and CDR2 SNTAGT.

This chain uses TRBV5-1 with TRBJ2-3, with D perhaps matching TRBD2 (5 bases). Germline V lookup: CDR1 SGHRS, CDR2 YFSETQ. V dropped 4 bases and J dropped 5 bases, with 14 bases sitting between them. This CDR3 comprises 14 residues. The CDR3 sequence: CASSRMSGQDTQYF. The CDR3 DNA sequence: TGCGCCAGCAGCCGGATGAGCGGCCAAGATACGCAGTATTTT.

CDR3 sequence (DNA): TGTGCTAGTGGGCGGGACAGGGATTTTTCTGAGCAGTTCTTC. It is translated as CASGRDRDFSEQFF. The chain combines TRBV12-5 with TRBJ2-5; 9 bases are shared with TRBD1. The DNA end lines up better with TRBJ2-1; the J call may be wrong. The CDR3 runs 14 residues. Germline CDR1 is LGHNT and CDR2 is FRNRAP.

The chain links TRBV27 to TRBJ2-7; tentatively, D is TRBD2 (6 bases). In germline, CDR1 is MNHEY, CDR2 SMNVEV (reference sequence). V was cut by 4 bases and J by 5 bases, with 15 bases left in between. This CDR3 is built from 14 residues. The CDR3 loop reads CASSSGDLMHEQYF. The CDR3, as DNA: TGTGCCAGCAGTTCGGGGGATCTTATGCACGAGCAGTACTTC.

The genes are TRBV7-3 and TRBJ2-1; possible D gene TRBD2, 6 bases. The CDR3 loop spans 13 amino acids. The germline V gene encodes CDR1 SGHTA and CDR2 FQGTGA. Trimming removed 2 bases from V and 9 bases from J, with 11 bases in between. CDR3 DNA sequence: TGTGCCAGCAGCTTAGGGACCGGGGGTGAGCAGTTCTTC. This sequence encodes CASSLGTGGEQFF.

This clonotype was recorded only once. The chain is built from TRBV4-2 and TRBJ2-7; 11 bases match TRBD1. CDR1 is LGHNA, CDR2 YNFKEQ, per germline. V shed 3 bases, J shed 2 bases, and the junction held 6 bases outside the gene matches. This CDR3 is built from 16 residues. CDR3 nucleotides: TGTGCCAGCAGCCAGGAGGGGACAGGGGGGACCTACGAGCAGTACTTC. Encoded protein: CASSQEGTGGTYEQYF.

The gene calls are TRBV29-1 and TRBJ2-5; perhaps TRBD1 as D (7 bases). This CDR3 region has 12 residues. V was trimmed by 7 bases and J by 5 bases, leaving 14 bases between them. Germline V gives CDR1 SQVTM, CDR2 ANQGSEA. The CDR3 region is CSGLTGRETQYF. The DNA for the CDR3 is TGCAGCGGGCTGACAGGGAGGGAGACCCAGTACTTC.

The V and J genes are TRBV28 and TRBJ1-2, with D unresolved. The CDR3 sequence is 14 residues long. Deletions cut 5 bases from V and 4 bases from J, with 14 bases between. Germline assignment: CDR1 MDHEN and CDR2 SYDVKM. CDR3 nucleotides: TGTGCCAGCAGTATTGAGACCAGGTCCTATGGCTACACCTTC. Its protein product is CASSIETRSYGYTF.

There are a few counts of this clonotype. J is TRBJ1-1 and V is TRBV30, with TRBD1 as a possible D gene (5 bases). The germline V and J ends were trimmed by 4 bases and 5 bases, with 11 bases remaining between them. The CDR3 consists of 12 residues. Germline V lookup: CDR1 GTSNPN, CDR2 SVGIG (reference sequence). CDR3 loop: CAWTDSATEAFF. The CDR3 region has the DNA TGTGCCTGGACTGACAGCGCGACTGAAGCTTTCTTT.